This TCR beta chain emerged from a study of regulatory T cells in long-lasting Graves disease. Researchers made TCR beta libraries by using iRepertoire HTBI primers and running Arm-PCR on CDR3 regions. TCRdb independently ran MiXCR on the multiplex PCR reads; one entry per CDR3 protein. Of roughly 500,000 distinct CDR3 sequences in the sample, roughly 12% were seen once. The germline V gene encodes CDR1 MNHNS and CDR2 SASEGT. V was shortened by 3 bases and J by 0 bases, with 12 bases between the two germline ends. This CDR3 spans 16 amino acids. This clonotype appeared a few times. Time point meaning: newly diagnosed GD, antithyroid drugs for less than 3 months. The TCR library was made from RNA extracted from PBMCs. This same sample was also part of a study on T cells in Graves' hyperthyroidism and ophthalmopathy.

This sequence was found in a man aged 25-45 years with Graves disease. Material: peripheral blood mononuclear cells (PBMCs), obtained at new diagnosis, from a patient treated with antithyroid drugs. The chain combines TRBV6-1 with TRBJ1-5; the D is unclear. CDR3 in amino acids: CASSDLKYSSNQPQHF. The CDR3 DNA reads TGTGCCAGCAGTGATCTAAAGTATAGTAGCAATCAGCCCCAGCATTTT.